This TCR beta chain came from a study of lymphopenia after photon versus proton radiotherapy. Study-wide results and limits: Oligoclonal CD8+ Temra expansion after nadir drove photon patients' diversity drop.

As regards this clone: Its target is not known.

Produced via immunoSEQ multiplex PCR; TCRdb's table is partial and in-frame only. The table shows 45,000 to 65,000 clones, with 92% occurring only once. Trimming cost V 3 bases and J 2 bases, with 14 bases left between them. CDR1 and CDR2 from the germline V gene are PRHDT and FYEKMQ (reference sequence). The length of the CDR3 is 15 residues. This chain links TRBV13 with TRBJ2-7; TRBD1 might be the D (5 bases). This clonotype was obtained from a woman in her 40s with cholangiocarcinoma. Sequenced here: peripheral blood, sampled from a patient treated with photon-based radiotherapy. The CDR3 coding sequence is TGTGCCAGCAGCTTCTTCGCAAGGGGAACCTACGAGCAGTACTTC. Translation: CASSFFARGTYEQYF.